The clone carrying this T cell receptor (beta chain) was counted many times. There are 13 residues in the CDR3. Per the germline V gene, CDR1 is LNHDA and CDR2 is SQIVND (reference sequence). The V and J ends lost 5 bases and 12 bases, in that order; junction bases with no gene match: 6. Sequencing used immunoSEQ multiplex PCR; TCRdb keeps in-frame clones, though not all of them. The sample shows over 55,000 clones, around 94% of them seen only once. This sample was taken from a study of T cell changes during pregnancy in multiple sclerosis. V gene TRBV19 combines with J gene TRBJ2-3; TRBD2 agrees at 12 bases. The TCR originated in a female donor with multiple sclerosis, enrolled in a pregnancy study. The sequences come from CD8+ T cells from peripheral blood mononuclear cells, collected in the third trimester of pregnancy. CDR3 region: CASSAGLAGLQYF. DNA of the CDR3: TGTGCCAGTAGTGCCGGACTAGCGGGACTTCAGTATTTT.